The T cell receptor (beta chain) under discussion was sequenced for a study of blood T cell repertoires in COVID-19. Study at large: Sources were T cells, B-cell-depleted T cells, or PBMCs; the material itself was cDNA or gDNA.

The CDR3 has 12 amino acids. Germline V lookup: CDR1 KGHSH, CDR2 LQKENI. V was clipped by 7 bases and J by 9 bases, with 15 bases between them. Per the original data handling: Scientists estimated how many nucleated cells there were by amplifying reference gene primers. Clones were sequenced by immunoSEQ multiplex PCR, and TCRdb holds only the in-frame ones, with some missing. V, J and clone size are taken as reported in that table, and D and trimming were inferred from the DNA itself. The table records some 76,000 clones, 75% to 85% of them present only once. Material for sequencing was peripheral blood. The chain uses TRBV18 and TRBJ1-1; tentative D call: TRBD1 (6 bases). The source is a human donor in a cohort sampled during active COVID-19. The CDR3 spells CASLPPQGKAFF. CDR3 sequence (DNA): TGTGCCAGCTTACCCCCACAGGGTAAAGCTTTCTTT.